Below, 13 T cell receptor beta chains from the same sample are listed, as sequenced in a study of cytomegalovirus exposure and HLA in healthy donors. Assay used: immunoSEQ multiplex PCR; TCRdb lists only in-frame clones, some missing. The data contain around 190,000 clones, about three quarters of them singletons. The material sequenced was PBMCs. These receptors were taken from a woman aged 30 to 39 in good health and CMV-seronegative.

This clone was recorded many times. This sequence joins TRBV6-4 and TRBJ2-1, with 11 nucleotides matching TRBD2. V trimming: 0 bases; J trimming: 6 bases; junction bases outside the gene matches: 1. Germline V gene sequence: CDR1 MRHNA, CDR2 SNTAGT. The CDR3 has 15 amino acids. CDR3 protein: CASSDSSGGANEQFF. CDR3 in DNA: TGTGCCAGCAGTGACTCTAGCGGGGGGGCCAATGAGCAGTTCTTC.

The CDR3 DNA reads as TGTGCCAGCAGCCAACACGGAGTTCAGCCCCAGCATTTT. It translates to CASSQHGVQPQHF. The chain joins TRBV4-2 to TRBJ1-5, with unresolved D. V was clipped by 2 bases and J by 6 bases, with 8 bases between them. Looked up from germline, CDR1 is LGHNA and CDR2 is YNFKEQ. This CDR3 spans 13 amino acids.

The J gene is TRBJ2-7, the V gene TRBV11-2; 14 bases are a match to TRBD2. The CDR3 runs 16 residues. V shed 4 bases, J shed 5 bases, and the junction held 7 bases outside the gene matches. The germline V gene encodes CDR1 SGHAT and CDR2 FQNNGV. Here the CDR3 reads CASSYAPGLAGDEQYF. The CDR3 nucleotides are TGTGCCAGCAGCTACGCCCCGGGACTAGCGGGAGACGAGCAGTACTTC.

This rearrangement joins TRBV4-1 to TRBJ2-7; D is unresolved. The V end lost 4 bases, the J end lost 4 bases, and 8 bases lay between the germline ends. The germline gives CDR1 MGHRA, CDR2 YSYEKL. This CDR3 spans 12 amino acids. CDR3 sequence: CASSLTPYEQYF. The CDR3 bases are TGCGCCAGCAGCCTCACACCTTACGAGCAGTACTTC.

The chain recombines TRBV27 with TRBJ2-3, with 7 bases lining up with TRBD2. The CDR3 runs 16 residues. J was trimmed by 2 bases and V by 3 bases; bases with no gene match: 8. Looked up from germline, CDR1 is MNHEY and CDR2 is SMNVEV (reference sequence). The CDR3 protein is CASSFSAGDPTDTQYF. The CDR3 coding sequence is TGTGCCAGCAGTTTTAGTGCGGGAGACCCCACAGATACGCAGTATTTT.

The chain links TRBV18 to TRBJ2-5, with D possibly matching TRBD2 (6 bases). CDR3 length equals 13 residues. Germline V gene data show CDR1 as KGHSH and CDR2 as LQKENI. Trimming pared 6 bases from V and 3 bases from J, leaving 11 bases between. CDR3 protein: CASSGSIEETQYF. The CDR3, as DNA: TGTGCCAGCTCCGGGAGCATAGAAGAGACCCAGTACTTC.

J is TRBJ1-6 and V is TRBV30, with D maybe TRBD1 (5 bases). The V gene's germline CDR1 is GTSNPN and CDR2 SVGIG (reference sequence). The V and J ends lost 4 bases and 7 bases respectively, with 11 bases between them. The CDR3 runs to 13 residues. For the CDR3, the DNA is TGTGCCTGGATCTCAGGGAGGAATTCACCCCTCCACTTT. It is translated as CAWISGRNSPLHF.

The V and J genes are TRBV19 and TRBJ1-2; D might be TRBD1 (5 bases). The germline V gene encodes CDR1 LNHDA and CDR2 SQIVND (reference sequence). The germline V and J ends were trimmed by 4 bases and 0 bases, with 12 bases remaining between them. This CDR3 is built from 15 residues. CDR3 in amino acids: CASSRSREANYGYTF. The CDR3 DNA sequence: TGTGCCAGTAGTAGATCCAGGGAAGCTAACTATGGCTACACCTTC. Filled out from reference TRBV19 and TRBJ1-2, the complete variable domain reads DGGITQSPKYLFRKEGQNVTLSCEQNLNHDAMYWYRQDPGQGLRLIYYSQIVNDFQKGDIAEGYSVSREKKESFPLTVTSAQKNPTAFYLCASSRSREANYGYTFGSGTRLTVV.

The chain is built from TRBV6-5 and TRBJ1-1; tentative D call: TRBD1 (6 bases). Trimming pared 5 bases from V and 1 base from J, leaving 14 bases between. The CDR3 has 15 residues. Germline-derived CDR1 and CDR2 are MNHEY and SVGAGI. This chain's CDR3 is CASSHPKTGNTEAFF. The CDR3 region has the DNA TGTGCCAGCAGTCACCCAAAGACAGGGAACACTGAAGCTTTCTTT.

The CDR3 DNA reads as TGTGCCAGCAGTTACGGCCGGGCGACAGGGGGCGATGAGCAGTACTTC. Amino acid sequence: CASSYGRATGGDEQYF. This rearrangement joins TRBV6-6 to TRBJ2-7; TRBD1 matches at 10 bases. V dropped 2 bases and J dropped 7; count of bases not matched to a gene: 11. CDR3 length: 16 residues. The germline gives CDR1 MNHNY, CDR2 SVGAGI (reference sequence).

The chain uses TRBV19 and TRBJ2-2; 8 bases are a match to TRBD1. CDR3 length: 15 amino acids. Germline V gives CDR1 LNHDA, CDR2 SQIVND (reference sequence). CDR3 bases: TGTGCAACTACCAAGGACAGGGTAGGCACCGGGGAGCTGTTTTTT. Residues: CATTKDRVGTGELFF.

The V gene is TRBV5-1, the J gene TRBJ1-3; 8 bases align to TRBD1. CDR3 length: 17 residues. J lost 4 bases, V lost 0 bases, and 9 bases had no gene match. Germline-derived CDR1 and CDR2 are SGHRS and YFSETQ. The CDR3, as DNA: TGCGCCAGCAGCTTGGGCTCTCAAGGACAGGGAGGAAACACCATATATTTT. Translated, it gives CASSLGSQGQGGNTIYF.

The gene calls are TRBV4-2 and TRBJ2-1, with TRBD2 matching over 9 bases. The V segment lost 1 base and the J segment 7 bases; nucleotides outside the gene matches: 8. The CDR3 runs 16 residues. The germline gives CDR1 LGHNA, CDR2 YNFKEQ. The DNA for the CDR3 is TGTGCCAGCAGCCAAGGAGCGGCGGGAGGGCCGAATGAGCAGTTCTTC. The encoded protein is CASSQGAAGGPNEQFF.